This TCR beta chain derives from a study of T cell changes during pregnancy in multiple sclerosis. Per germline, CDR1 SGHRS and CDR2 YFSETQ. Trimming left V 5 bases short and J 2 bases short, with 14 bases between. CDR3 length equals 14 residues. Using immunoSEQ multiplex PCR, the repertoire was profiled, and TCRdb retains in-frame clones only, with some absent. The repertoire includes approximately 63,000 clones, 75% to 95% of them detected once, and about 2% sits in the top ten. The TCR comes from a female donor in good health, enrolled as a control in a pregnancy study. The chain combines TRBV5-1 with TRBJ2-7; TRBD2 might be the D (5 bases). Sequenced material: peripheral blood, taken in the third trimester of pregnancy. The CDR3 DNA is TGCGCCAGCAGTGGATTGGGGAGAACCTACGAGCAGTACTTC. Translating gives CASSGLGRTYEQYF.